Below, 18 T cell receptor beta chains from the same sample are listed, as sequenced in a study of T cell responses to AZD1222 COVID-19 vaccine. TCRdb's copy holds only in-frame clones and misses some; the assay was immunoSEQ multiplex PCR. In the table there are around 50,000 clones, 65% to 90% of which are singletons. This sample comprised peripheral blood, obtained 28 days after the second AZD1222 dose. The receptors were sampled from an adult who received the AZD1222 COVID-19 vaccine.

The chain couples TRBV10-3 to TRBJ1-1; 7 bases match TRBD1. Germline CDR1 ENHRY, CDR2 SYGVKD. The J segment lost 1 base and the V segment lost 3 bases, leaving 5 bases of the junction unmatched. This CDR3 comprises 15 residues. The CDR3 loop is CAISDSRTGNTEAFF. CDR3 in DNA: TGTGCCATCAGTGACTCCAGGACAGGGAACACTGAAGCTTTCTTT.

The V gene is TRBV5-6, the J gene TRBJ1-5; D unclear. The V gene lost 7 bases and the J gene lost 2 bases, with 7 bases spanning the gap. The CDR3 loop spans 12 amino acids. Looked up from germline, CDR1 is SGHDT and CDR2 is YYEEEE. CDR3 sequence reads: CASSKGNQPQHF. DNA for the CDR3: TGTGCCAGCTCCAAGGGCAATCAGCCCCAGCATTTT.

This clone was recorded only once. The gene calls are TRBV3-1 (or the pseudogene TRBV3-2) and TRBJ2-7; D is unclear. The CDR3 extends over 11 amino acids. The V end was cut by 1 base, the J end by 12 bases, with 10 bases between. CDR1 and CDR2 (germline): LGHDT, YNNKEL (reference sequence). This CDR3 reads CASSQGTISYF. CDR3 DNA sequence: TGTGCCAGCAGCCAAGGAACGATTTCGTACTTC.

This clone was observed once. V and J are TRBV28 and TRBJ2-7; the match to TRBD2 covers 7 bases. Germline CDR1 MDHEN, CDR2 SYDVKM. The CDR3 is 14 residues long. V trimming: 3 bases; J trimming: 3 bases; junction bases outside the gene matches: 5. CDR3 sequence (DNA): TGTGCCAGCAGTTTGCGGGAGAAAGGCTACGAGCAGTACTTC. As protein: CASSLREKGYEQYF.

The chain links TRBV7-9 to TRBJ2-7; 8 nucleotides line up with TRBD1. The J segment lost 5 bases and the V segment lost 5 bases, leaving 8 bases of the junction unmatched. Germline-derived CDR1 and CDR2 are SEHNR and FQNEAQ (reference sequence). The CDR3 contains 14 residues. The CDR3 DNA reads TGTGCCAGCAGCCCCCGGACAGGGATCAACGAGCAGTACTTC. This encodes CASSPRTGINEQYF.

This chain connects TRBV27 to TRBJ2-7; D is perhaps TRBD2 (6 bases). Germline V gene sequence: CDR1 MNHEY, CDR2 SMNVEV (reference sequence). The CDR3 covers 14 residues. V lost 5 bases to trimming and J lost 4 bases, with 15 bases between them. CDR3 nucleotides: TGTGCCAGCAGTGCCTCACCCGGGGGTTACGAGCAGTACTTC. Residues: CASSASPGGYEQYF.

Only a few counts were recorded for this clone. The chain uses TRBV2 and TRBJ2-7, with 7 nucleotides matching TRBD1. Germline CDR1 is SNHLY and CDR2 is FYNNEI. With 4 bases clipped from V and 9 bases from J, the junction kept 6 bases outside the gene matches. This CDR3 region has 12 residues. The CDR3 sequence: CASSAGTVMQYF. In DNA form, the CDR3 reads TGTGCCAGCAGTGCCGGGACAGTGATGCAGTACTTC.

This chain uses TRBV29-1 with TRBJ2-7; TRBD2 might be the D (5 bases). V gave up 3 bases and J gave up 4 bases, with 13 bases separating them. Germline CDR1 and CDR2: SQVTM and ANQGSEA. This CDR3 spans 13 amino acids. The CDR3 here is CSVDDGEAYEQYF. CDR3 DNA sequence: TGCAGCGTTGATGACGGGGAAGCTTACGAGCAGTACTTC.

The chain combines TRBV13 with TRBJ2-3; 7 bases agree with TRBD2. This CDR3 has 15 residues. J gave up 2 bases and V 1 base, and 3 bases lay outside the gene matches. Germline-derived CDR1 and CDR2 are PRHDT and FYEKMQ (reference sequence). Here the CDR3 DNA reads TGTGCCAGCAGCTTAGCGCGGGAGTACACAGATACGCAGTATTTT. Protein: CASSLAREYTDTQYF. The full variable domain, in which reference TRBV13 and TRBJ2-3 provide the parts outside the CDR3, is AAGVIQSPRHLIKEKRETATLKCYPIPRHDTVYWYQQGPGQDPQFLISFYEKMQSDKGSIPDRFSAQQFSDYHSELNMSSLELGDSALYFCASSLAREYTDTQYFGPGTRLTVL.

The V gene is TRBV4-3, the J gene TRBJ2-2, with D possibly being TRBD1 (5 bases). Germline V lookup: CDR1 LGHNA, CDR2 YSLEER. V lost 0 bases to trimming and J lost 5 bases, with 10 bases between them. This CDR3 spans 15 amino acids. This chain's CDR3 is CASSQEARGTGELFF. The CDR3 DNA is TGCGCCAGCAGCCAAGAGGCTAGGGGTACCGGGGAGCTGTTTTTT.

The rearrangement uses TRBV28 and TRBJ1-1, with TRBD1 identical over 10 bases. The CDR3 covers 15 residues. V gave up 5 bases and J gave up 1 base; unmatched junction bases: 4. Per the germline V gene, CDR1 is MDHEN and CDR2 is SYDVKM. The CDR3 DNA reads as TGTGCCAGCAGTCCCGGGACAGGGGCGAACACTGAAGCTTTCTTT. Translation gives CASSPGTGANTEAFF.

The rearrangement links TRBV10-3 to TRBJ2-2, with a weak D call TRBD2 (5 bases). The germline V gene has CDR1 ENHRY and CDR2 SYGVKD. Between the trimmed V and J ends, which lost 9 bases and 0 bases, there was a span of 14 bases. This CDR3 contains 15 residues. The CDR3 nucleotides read TGTGCCATATGGACTGACAACGCGAACACCGGGGAGCTGTTTTTT. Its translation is CAIWTDNANTGELFF.

The CDR3 sequence is CASSSRANVLTF. CDR3 nucleotides: TGTGCCAGCAGCTCCCGGGCCAACGTCCTGACTTTC. The chain combines TRBV7-3 with TRBJ2-6, with no clear D. V was pared by 4 bases and J by 5 bases, with 3 bases between. The germline gives CDR1 SGHTA, CDR2 FQGTGA. This CDR3 comprises 12 residues.

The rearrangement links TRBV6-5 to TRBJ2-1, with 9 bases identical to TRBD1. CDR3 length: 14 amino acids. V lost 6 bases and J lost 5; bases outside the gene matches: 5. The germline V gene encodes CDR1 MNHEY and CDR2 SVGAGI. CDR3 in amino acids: CASRRDRVNNEQFF. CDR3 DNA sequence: TGTGCCAGCAGACGGGACAGGGTAAACAATGAGCAGTTCTTC.

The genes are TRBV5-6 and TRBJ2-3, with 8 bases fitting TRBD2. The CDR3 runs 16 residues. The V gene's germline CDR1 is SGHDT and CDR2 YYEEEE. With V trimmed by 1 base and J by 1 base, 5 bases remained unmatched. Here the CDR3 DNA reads TGTGCCAGCAGCTTGTACAGCGGGAGCGGCACAGATACGCAGTATTTT. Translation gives CASSLYSGSGTDTQYF.

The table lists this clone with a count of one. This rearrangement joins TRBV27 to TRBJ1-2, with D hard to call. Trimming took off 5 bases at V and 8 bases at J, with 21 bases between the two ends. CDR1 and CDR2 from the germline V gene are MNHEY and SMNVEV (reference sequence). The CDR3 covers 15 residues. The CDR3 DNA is TGTGCCAGCAGTCCCCTCGTTGAACCCCTGGGAGGCTACACCTTC. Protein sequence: CASSPLVEPLGGYTF.

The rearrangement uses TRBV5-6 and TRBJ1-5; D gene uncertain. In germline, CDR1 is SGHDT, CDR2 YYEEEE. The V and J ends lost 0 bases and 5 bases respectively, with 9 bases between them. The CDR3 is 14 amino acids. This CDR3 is CASSLAGRDQPQHF. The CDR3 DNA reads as TGTGCCAGCAGCTTGGCGGGAAGGGATCAGCCCCAGCATTTT.

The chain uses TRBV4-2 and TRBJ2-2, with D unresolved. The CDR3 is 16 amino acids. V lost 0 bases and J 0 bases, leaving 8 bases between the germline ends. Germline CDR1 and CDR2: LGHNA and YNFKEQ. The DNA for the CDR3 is TGTGCCAGCAGCCAAGAGGGCGCTGCGAACACCGGGGAGCTGTTTTTT. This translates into CASSQEGAANTGELFF.